This TCR beta chain was documented in a study of T cell repertoires in cytomegalovirus infection. As for the study in general: Public TCR beta signatures marked donors with CMV infection and the matching HLA.

Study-level results: Using cumulative public TCR beta family frequency, the authors identified those who carried CMV together with the relevant HLA. Dominating the ex vivo response were TCR beta clonotypes that were CMV-specific and HLA-C-restricted.

The germline V gene has CDR1 SNHLY and CDR2 FYNNEI. Trimming at V came to 6 bases and at J to 2 bases, leaving 4 bases not matched to a gene. The CDR3 is made up of 14 amino acids. TCRdb passed the reads through MiXCR, listing each CDR3 protein once. Of around 130,000 distinct CDR3 sequences detected, less than 9.5% appear once; the ten largest clones hold roughly a tenth. In this sample, this clonotype turned up many times. Its specificity is unknown. The clonotype was recovered from a human donor in good health (CMV status not recorded). Some clones in this sample may be carry-over from other donors' samples. What was sequenced was PBMCs. The chain carries TRBV2 and TRBJ2-7; 10 bases are shared with TRBD1. The CDR3 DNA follows: TGTGCCAGCAGGCCGGGACAGGGGACCTACGAGCAGTACTTC. This encodes CASRPGQGTYEQYF.